What follows describes a single TCR beta chain. Its antigen is not known. Measured with immunoSEQ multiplex PCR; TCRdb has only the in-frame clones, and not every one. The sample consists of about 130,000 clones, 84% of them appearing once. The entry originates in a study of T cell responses to AZD1222 COVID-19 vaccine. Notes on the study in general: Only after the peak T cell response were repertoires sampled.

Specimen: peripheral blood, collected on day 0 of AZD1222 vaccination. The TCR originated in an adult in good health.

This chain's CDR3 is CARDYQGRRNEQFF. CDR3 bases: TGTGCCAGGGACTATCAGGGGCGTCGTAATGAGCAGTTCTTC. The chain employs TRBV21-1 and TRBJ2-1. TRBV21-1 corresponds to a pseudogene. The CDR3 consists of 14 residues.